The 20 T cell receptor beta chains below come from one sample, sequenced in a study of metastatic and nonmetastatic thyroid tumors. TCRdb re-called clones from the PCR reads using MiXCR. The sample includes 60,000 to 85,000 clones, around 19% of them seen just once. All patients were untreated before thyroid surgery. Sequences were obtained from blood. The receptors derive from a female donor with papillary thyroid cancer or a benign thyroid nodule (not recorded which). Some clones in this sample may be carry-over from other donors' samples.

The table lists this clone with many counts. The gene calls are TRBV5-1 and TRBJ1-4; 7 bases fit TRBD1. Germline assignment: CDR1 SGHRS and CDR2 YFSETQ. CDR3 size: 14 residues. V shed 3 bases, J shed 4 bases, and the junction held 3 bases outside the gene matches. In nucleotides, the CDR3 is TGCGCCAGCAGCTGGGGGACAGATAATGAAAAACTGTTTTTT. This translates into CASSWGTDNEKLFF.

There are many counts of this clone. CDR3 amino acids: CASSVMGKQYF. For the CDR3, the DNA is TGTGCCAGCAGTGTTATGGGGAAGCAGTACTTC. The genes are TRBV6-4 and TRBJ2-7; D call uncertain. V lost 4 bases, J lost 8 bases, and 9 bases lay in between. The germline CDR1 and CDR2 sequences are MRHNA and SNTAGT. This CDR3 spans 11 amino acids.

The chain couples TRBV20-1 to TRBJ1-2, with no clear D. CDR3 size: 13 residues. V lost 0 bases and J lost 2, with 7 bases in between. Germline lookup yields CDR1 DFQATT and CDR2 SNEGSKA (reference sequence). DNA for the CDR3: TGCAGTGCTAGAGATTTCGCGAACTATGGCTACACCTTC. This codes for CSARDFANYGYTF.

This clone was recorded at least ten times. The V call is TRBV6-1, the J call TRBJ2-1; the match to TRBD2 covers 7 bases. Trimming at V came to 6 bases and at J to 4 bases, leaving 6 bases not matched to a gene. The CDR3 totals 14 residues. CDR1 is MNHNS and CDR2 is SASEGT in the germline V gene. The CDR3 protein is CASRASGLYNEQFF. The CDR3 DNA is TGTGCCAGCAGGGCTAGCGGTCTGTACAATGAGCAGTTCTTC.

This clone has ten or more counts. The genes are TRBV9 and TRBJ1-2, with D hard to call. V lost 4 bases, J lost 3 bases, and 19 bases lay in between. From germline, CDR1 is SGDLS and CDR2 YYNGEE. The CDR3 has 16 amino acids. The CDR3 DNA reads TGTGCCAGCAGCTCCAGCAACACCCCCCGCTACTATGGCTACACCTTC. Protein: CASSSSNTPRYYGYTF. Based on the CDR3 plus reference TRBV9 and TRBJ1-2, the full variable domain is DSGVTQTPKHLITATGQRVTLRCSPRSGDLSVYWYQQSLDQGLQFLIQYYNGEERAKGNILERFSAQQFPDLHSELNLSSLELGDSALYFCASSSSNTPRYYGYTFGSGTRLTVV.

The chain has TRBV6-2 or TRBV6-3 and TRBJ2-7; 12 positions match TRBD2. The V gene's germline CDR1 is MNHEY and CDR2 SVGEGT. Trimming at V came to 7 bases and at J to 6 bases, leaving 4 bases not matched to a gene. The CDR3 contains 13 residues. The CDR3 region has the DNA TGTGCCAGCAAGACTAGCGGGAGTCCCGAGCAGTACTTC. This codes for CASKTSGSPEQYF.

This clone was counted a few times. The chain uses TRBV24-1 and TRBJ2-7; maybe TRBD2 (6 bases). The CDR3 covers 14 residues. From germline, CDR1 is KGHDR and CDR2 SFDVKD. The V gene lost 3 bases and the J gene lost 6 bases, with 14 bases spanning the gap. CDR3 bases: TGTGCCACCAGTGATGCACAGCGGGTCGGCGAGCAGTACTTC. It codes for CATSDAQRVGEQYF.

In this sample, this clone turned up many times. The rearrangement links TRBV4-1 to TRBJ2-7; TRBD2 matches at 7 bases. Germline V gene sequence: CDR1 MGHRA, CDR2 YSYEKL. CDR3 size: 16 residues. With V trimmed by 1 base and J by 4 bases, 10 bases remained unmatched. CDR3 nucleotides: TGCGCCAGCAGCCAAGTTATGCCCGGGAGGTTGTACGAGCAGTACTTC. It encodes CASSQVMPGRLYEQYF.

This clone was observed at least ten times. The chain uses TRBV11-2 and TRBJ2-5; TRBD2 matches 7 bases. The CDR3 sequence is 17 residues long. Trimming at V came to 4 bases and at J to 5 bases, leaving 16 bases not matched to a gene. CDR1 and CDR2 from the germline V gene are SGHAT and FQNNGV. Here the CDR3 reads CASSSLPDRAGDETQYF. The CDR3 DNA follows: TGTGCCAGCAGCTCCCTCCCCGATCGGGCGGGAGATGAGACCCAGTACTTC. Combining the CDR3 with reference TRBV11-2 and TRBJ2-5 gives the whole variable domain EAGVAQSPRYKIIEKRQSVAFWCNPISGHATLYWYQQILGQGPKLLIQFQNNGVVDDSQLPKDRFSAERLKGVDSTLKIQPAKLEDSAVYLCASSSLPDRAGDETQYFGPGTRLLVL.

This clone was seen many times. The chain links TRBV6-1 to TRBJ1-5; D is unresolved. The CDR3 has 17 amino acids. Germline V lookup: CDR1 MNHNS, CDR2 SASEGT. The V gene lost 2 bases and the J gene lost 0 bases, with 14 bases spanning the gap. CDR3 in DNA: TGTGCCAGCAGTGAATTCGGCTCAGCATATAGCAATCAGCCCCAGCATTTT. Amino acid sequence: CASSEFGSAYSNQPQHF.

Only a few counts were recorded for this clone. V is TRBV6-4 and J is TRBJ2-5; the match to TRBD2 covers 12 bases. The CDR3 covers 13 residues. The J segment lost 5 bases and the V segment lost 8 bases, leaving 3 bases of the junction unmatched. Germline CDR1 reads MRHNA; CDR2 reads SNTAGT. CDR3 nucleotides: TGTGCCAGCGCTAGCGGGAGGGCGGAGACCCAGTACTTC. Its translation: CASASGRAETQYF.

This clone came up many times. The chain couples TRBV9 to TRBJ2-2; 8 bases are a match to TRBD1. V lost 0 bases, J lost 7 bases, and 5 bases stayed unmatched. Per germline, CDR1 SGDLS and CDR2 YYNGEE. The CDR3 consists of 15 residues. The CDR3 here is CASSVAYTGGGELFF. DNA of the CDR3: TGTGCCAGCAGCGTAGCTTATACAGGGGGCGGGGAGCTGTTTTTT.

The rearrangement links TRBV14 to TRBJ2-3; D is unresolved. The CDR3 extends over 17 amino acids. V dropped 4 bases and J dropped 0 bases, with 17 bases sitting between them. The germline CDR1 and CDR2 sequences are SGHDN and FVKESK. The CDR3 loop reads CASSPDVAGTSTDTQYF. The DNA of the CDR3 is TGTGCCAGCAGCCCGGACGTGGCTGGTACTAGCACAGATACGCAGTATTTT. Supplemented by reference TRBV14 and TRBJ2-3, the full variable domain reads EAGVTQFPSHSVIEKGQTVTLRCDPISGHDNLYWYRRVMGKEIKFLLHFVKESKQDESGMPNNRFLAERTGGTYSTLKVQPAELEDSGVYFCASSPDVAGTSTDTQYFGPGTRLTVL.

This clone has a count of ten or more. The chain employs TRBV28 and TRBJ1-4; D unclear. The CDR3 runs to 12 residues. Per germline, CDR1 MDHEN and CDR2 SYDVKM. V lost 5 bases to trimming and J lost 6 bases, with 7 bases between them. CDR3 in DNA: TGTGCCAGCAGTCCCGCGTATGAAAAACTGTTTTTT. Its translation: CASSPAYEKLFF. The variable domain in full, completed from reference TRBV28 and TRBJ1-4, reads DVKVTQSSRYLVKRTGEKVFLECVQDMDHENMFWYRQDPGLGLRLIYFSYDVKMKEKGDIPEGYSVSREKKERFSLILESASTNQTSMYLCASSPAYEKLFFGSGTQLSVL.

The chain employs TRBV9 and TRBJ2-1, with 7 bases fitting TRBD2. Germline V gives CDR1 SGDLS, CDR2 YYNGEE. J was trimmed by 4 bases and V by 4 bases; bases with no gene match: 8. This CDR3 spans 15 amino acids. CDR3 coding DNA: TGTGCCAGCAGCCCCAGCATAGCGGGTTACAATGAGCAGTTCTTC. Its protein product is CASSPSIAGYNEQFF. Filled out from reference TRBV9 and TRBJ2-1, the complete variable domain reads DSGVTQTPKHLITATGQRVTLRCSPRSGDLSVYWYQQSLDQGLQFLIQYYNGEERAKGNILERFSAQQFPDLHSELNLSSLELGDSALYFCASSPSIAGYNEQFFGPGTRLTVL.

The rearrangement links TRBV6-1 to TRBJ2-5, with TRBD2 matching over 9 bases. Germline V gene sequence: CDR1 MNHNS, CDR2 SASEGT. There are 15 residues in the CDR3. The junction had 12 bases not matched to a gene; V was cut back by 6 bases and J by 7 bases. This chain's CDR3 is CASSSYGLARATQYF. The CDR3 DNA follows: TGTGCCAGCAGCTCCTATGGACTAGCGAGGGCGACCCAGTACTTC.

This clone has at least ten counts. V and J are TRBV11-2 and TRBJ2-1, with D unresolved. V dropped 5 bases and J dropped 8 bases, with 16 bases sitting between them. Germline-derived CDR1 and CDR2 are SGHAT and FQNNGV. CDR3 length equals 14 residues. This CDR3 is CASSQHVEFYEQFF. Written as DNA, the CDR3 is TGTGCCAGCAGCCAACACGTGGAGTTTTATGAGCAGTTCTTC.

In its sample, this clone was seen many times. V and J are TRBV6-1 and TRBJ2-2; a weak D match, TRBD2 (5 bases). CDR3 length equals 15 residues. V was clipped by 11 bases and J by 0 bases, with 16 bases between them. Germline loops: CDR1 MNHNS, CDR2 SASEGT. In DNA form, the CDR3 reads TGTGCCGGACGGGATACCACAGCGAACACCGGGGAGCTGTTTTTT. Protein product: CAGRDTTANTGELFF.

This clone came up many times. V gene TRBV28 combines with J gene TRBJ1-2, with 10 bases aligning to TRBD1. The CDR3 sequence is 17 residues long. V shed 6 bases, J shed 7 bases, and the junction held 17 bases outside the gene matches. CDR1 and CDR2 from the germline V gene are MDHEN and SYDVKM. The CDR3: CASSPGTGVGGRSGYTF. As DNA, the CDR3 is TGTGCCAGCAGCCCCGGGACAGGGGTGGGGGGCAGAAGTGGCTACACCTTC.

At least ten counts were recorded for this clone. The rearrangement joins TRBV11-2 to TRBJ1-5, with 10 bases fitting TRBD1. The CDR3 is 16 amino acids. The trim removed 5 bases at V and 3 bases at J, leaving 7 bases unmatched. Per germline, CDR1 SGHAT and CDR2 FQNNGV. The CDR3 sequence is CASSPGDRGFNQPQHF. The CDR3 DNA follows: TGTGCCAGCAGCCCTGGGGACAGGGGATTCAATCAGCCCCAGCATTTT.